The 19 T cell receptor beta chains presented below share a single source sample, sequenced in a study of regulatory T cells in long-lasting Graves disease. In building TCR beta libraries, iRepertoire HTBI primers were used together with Arm-PCR of CDR3 regions. TCRdb redid the calling of the multiplex PCR reads with MiXCR, one entry per CDR3 protein. The top ten clones hold around 7% of a sample with around 450,000 distinct CDR3 sequences, roughly 21% of them seen once. Time point specified: persistent/refractory GD, antithyroid drugs over 5 years with positive TRAb. After RNA was extracted from PBMCs, the TCR library was made from it. Here the sequenced sample was peripheral blood mononuclear cells (PBMCs), taken when the disease was refractory, from a patient treated with antithyroid drugs. These receptors were obtained from a female donor with Graves disease.

V is TRBV5-6 and J is TRBJ1-2; D is unclear. Between the trimmed V and J ends, which lost 2 bases and 14 bases, there was a span of 13 bases. CDR1 is SGHDT and CDR2 is YYEEEE in the germline V gene. The CDR3 consists of 11 residues. In DNA form, the CDR3 reads TGTGCCAGCAGCTTTTCTGCGGCTGAAACCTTC. This translates into CASSFSAAETF.

This clonotype appeared many times. V gene TRBV2 combines with J gene TRBJ1-1; D ambiguous. V was clipped by 4 bases and J by 5 bases, with 11 bases between them. The CDR3 runs 13 residues. Per germline, CDR1 SNHLY and CDR2 FYNNEI. CDR3 amino acids: CASSGWRATEAFF. The CDR3 DNA follows: TGTGCCAGCAGTGGGTGGCGGGCGACTGAAGCTTTCTTT.

This chain connects TRBV7-9 to TRBJ1-6; perhaps TRBD1 as D (5 bases). This CDR3 is built from 16 residues. Trimming took 1 base from V and 14 from J, leaving 21 bases between them. CDR1 SEHNR and CDR2 FQNEAQ come from the germline V gene (reference sequence). The CDR3 sequence: CASSLGSASSGRALHF. CDR3 coding DNA: TGTGCCAGCAGCTTAGGGTCTGCCTCTTCAGGGCGGGCCCTCCACTTT.

V gene TRBV20-1 combines with J gene TRBJ2-7; TRBD1 agrees at 7 bases. V lost 4 bases, J lost 4 bases, and 10 bases stayed unmatched. There are 14 residues in the CDR3. Germline V gene data show CDR1 as DFQATT and CDR2 as SNEGSKA (reference sequence). DNA of the CDR3: TGCAGTGCTATCCGACAGGGAATGGAGTACGAGCAGTACTTC. This gives the protein CSAIRQGMEYEQYF.

This clonotype was recorded at least ten times. The rearrangement joins TRBV28 to TRBJ2-5, with no clear D. CDR1 and CDR2 (germline): MDHEN, SYDVKM. Trimming left V 8 bases short and J 1 base short, with 11 bases between. CDR3 length: 13 amino acids. CDR3 in amino acids: CASLGTAQETQYF. The CDR3 bases are TGTGCCAGCCTGGGAACAGCCCAAGAGACCCAGTACTTC.

This chain connects TRBV7-2 to TRBJ1-5; 7 nucleotides agree with TRBD1. The CDR3 covers 16 residues. V shed 2 bases and J 4 bases; nucleotides not matched to a gene: 8. Germline loops: CDR1 SGHTA, CDR2 FQGNSA. In DNA form, the CDR3 reads TGTGCCAGCAGCTTATACGACAGGGATGGTAATCAGCCCCAGCATTTT. Its translation is CASSLYDRDGNQPQHF.

In this sample, this clonotype turned up a few times. The genes are TRBV20-1 and TRBJ2-2; 7 positions match TRBD1. Germline values: CDR1 DFQATT, CDR2 SNEGSKA (reference sequence). V shed 2 bases, J shed 2 bases, and the junction held 5 bases outside the gene matches. CDR3 length: 15 amino acids. CDR3 in amino acids: CSARRGTVNTGELFF. CDR3 bases: TGCAGTGCTAGAAGAGGGACAGTTAACACCGGGGAGCTGTTTTTT.

This clonotype was recorded many times. CDR3 nucleotides: TGTGCCAGCAGTTTAGGGGGACTGCCCAGGTTGGGTGGCTACACCTTC. Protein product: CASSLGGLPRLGGYTF. The V gene is TRBV12-3 or TRBV12-4, the J gene TRBJ1-2; possibly TRBD1 for D (5 bases). With 1 base removed from V and 7 bases from J, the gap between germline ends came to 19 bases. This CDR3 region has 16 residues.

This clonotype was found many times. The chain employs TRBV6-1 and TRBJ1-1; the match to TRBD1 covers 7 bases. V gave up 7 bases and J gave up 1 base; unmatched junction bases: 6. The germline V gene encodes CDR1 MNHNS and CDR2 SASEGT. The CDR3 has 14 residues. The CDR3 sequence is CASTNRDRNTEAFF. Here the CDR3 DNA reads TGTGCCAGCACAAACCGGGACAGGAACACTGAAGCTTTCTTT.

This clonotype was observed many times. The V call is TRBV6-2 or TRBV6-3, the J call TRBJ2-1; no clear D gene. From germline, CDR1 is MNHEY and CDR2 SVGEGT. V lost 0 bases and J lost 6, with 15 bases in between. The CDR3 covers 16 residues. CDR3 sequence: CASSYSAAEQVNEQFF. The CDR3, as DNA: TGTGCCAGCAGTTACTCGGCGGCCGAGCAGGTCAATGAGCAGTTCTTC.

In its sample, this clonotype was seen many times. V and J are TRBV19 and TRBJ2-7; 10 bases line up with TRBD2. This CDR3 spans 14 amino acids. Trimming at V came to 3 bases and at J to 3 bases, leaving 2 bases not matched to a gene. CDR1 and CDR2 from the germline V gene are LNHDA and SQIVND (reference sequence). The CDR3, as DNA: TGTGCCAGTAGTATCGCTAGCGGGAGCTACGAGCAGTACTTC. Protein: CASSIASGSYEQYF.

This clonotype turned up a few times. V is TRBV6-1 and J is TRBJ2-7; 9 bases are shared with TRBD1. The CDR3 is 15 residues long. Germline CDR1 and CDR2: MNHNS and SASEGT. V was pared by 7 bases and J by 2 bases, with 9 bases of the junction left unmatched. The CDR3: CASNLQGAATYEQYF. CDR3 DNA sequence: TGTGCCAGCAACCTACAGGGGGCCGCAACCTACGAGCAGTACTTC.

The rearrangement joins TRBV10-3 to TRBJ2-7; TRBD1 agrees at 9 bases. The CDR3 is 14 amino acids. The V segment lost 6 bases and the J segment 3 bases; nucleotides outside the gene matches: 6. Germline lookup yields CDR1 ENHRY and CDR2 SYGVKD. The CDR3: CAISLTGGVYEQYF. The CDR3 DNA reads as TGTGCCATCAGCTTGACAGGGGGGGTCTACGAGCAGTACTTC.

About this clonotype itself: This sequence may be a read error, since a much larger clone differs from it by one base. The chain joins TRBV6-1 to TRBJ2-2, with 7 bases matching TRBD2. This CDR3 is built from 14 residues. From germline, CDR1 is MNHNS and CDR2 SASEGT. The trim removed 8 bases at V and 3 bases at J, leaving 6 bases unmatched. Here the CDR3 DNA reads TGTGCCAGCGGGAGGGACGGACACACCGGGGAGCTGTTTTTT. This translates into CASGRDGHTGELFF.

The chain employs TRBV3-1 and TRBJ2-1; 10 nucleotides match TRBD2. The V and J ends lost 6 bases and 5 bases, in that order; junction bases with no gene match: 10. CDR1 and CDR2 from the germline V gene are LGHDT and YNNKEL (reference sequence). CDR3 length: 16 residues. CDR3 loop: CASRPTLAGANNEQFF. CDR3 in DNA: TGTGCCAGCAGGCCTACCCTAGCGGGGGCAAACAATGAGCAGTTCTTC.

This clonotype showed up many times. The J gene is TRBJ2-4, the V gene TRBV7-2; possible D gene TRBD1, 6 bases. Germline values: CDR1 SGHTA, CDR2 FQGNSA. The CDR3 covers 16 residues. V lost 0 bases and J lost 9, with 18 bases in between. CDR3 in amino acids: CASSLAATGPDGIQYF. CDR3 coding DNA: TGTGCCAGCAGCTTAGCCGCCACAGGGCCTGACGGCATTCAGTACTTC.

This clonotype was picked up many times. V gene TRBV6-1 combines with J gene TRBJ1-5, with TRBD1 identical over 10 bases. The CDR3 runs to 20 residues. Germline CDR1 reads MNHNS; CDR2 reads SASEGT. V lost 5 bases, J lost 2 bases, and 18 bases stayed unmatched. The CDR3 nucleotides read TGTGCCAGCAGTAGCGTGGGGACCGGGACAGGGGTGTTCGGCAATCAGCCCCAGCATTTT. It codes for CASSSVGTGTGVFGNQPQHF.

This clonotype was detected ten times or more. This rearrangement joins TRBV6-5 to TRBJ2-7; D call uncertain. There are 15 residues in the CDR3. Trimming took off 2 bases at V and 0 bases at J, with 11 bases between the two ends. Germline assignment: CDR1 MNHEY and CDR2 SVGAGI. The CDR3 loop reads CASSYDPSGSYEQYF. CDR3 DNA: TGTGCCAGCAGTTACGACCCATCCGGCTCCTACGAGCAGTACTTC.

This clonotype was counted at least ten times. The CDR3 loop reads CASSYPSAGGPSSYEQYF. The CDR3 bases are TGTGCCAGCAGTTACCCGTCAGCGGGAGGCCCGAGCTCCTACGAGCAGTACTTC. The rearrangement links TRBV6-5 to TRBJ2-7, with TRBD2 matching 9 bases. The V gene's germline CDR1 is MNHEY and CDR2 SVGAGI. J was trimmed by 0 bases and V by 2 bases; bases with no gene match: 11. The CDR3 is 18 residues long.